Listed here are 2 T cell receptor beta chains from one sample, sequenced in a study of tumor and adjacent non-tumor tissue in lung cancer. The library came from three nested PCR rounds adapted from ARM-PCR protocols. MiXCR, applied by TCRdb to the multiplex PCR reads, yields one record per CDR3 protein. The repertoire holds approximately 80,000 distinct CDR3 sequences, with around 80% as singletons. No cell sorting was done before RNA was extracted from the tissue. This non-tumor lung sample came from over 3 cm beyond the tumor edge. The sample comprised distant non-tumor lung tissue. All receptors derive from a man aged 55 to 69 with non-small cell lung cancer.

This clonotype was detected a few times. The chain carries TRBV11-2 and TRBJ2-2; D remains unclear. V dropped 6 bases and J dropped 4 bases, with 12 bases sitting between them. This CDR3 spans 14 amino acids. CDR1 SGHAT and CDR2 FQNNGV come from the germline V gene. CDR3 residues: CASSSTRPTGELFF. CDR3 coding DNA: TGTGCCAGCAGTTCGACTCGCCCCACCGGGGAGCTGTTTTTT.

The chain carries TRBV11-2 and TRBJ2-1; a possible D gene is TRBD2 (5 bases). CDR1 and CDR2 (germline): SGHAT, FQNNGV. Trimming took 5 bases from V and 7 from J, leaving 18 bases between them. The length of the CDR3 is 15 residues. This CDR3 reads CASSPSTSLRNEQFF. For the CDR3, the DNA is TGTGCCAGCAGCCCCAGTACTAGTCTAAGGAATGAGCAGTTCTTC.